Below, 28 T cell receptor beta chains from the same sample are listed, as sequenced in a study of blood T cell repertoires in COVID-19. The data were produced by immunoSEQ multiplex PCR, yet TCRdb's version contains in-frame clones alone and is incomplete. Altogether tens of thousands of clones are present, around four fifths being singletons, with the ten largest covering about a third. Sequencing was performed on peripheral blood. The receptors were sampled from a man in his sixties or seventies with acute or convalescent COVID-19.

Here the CDR3 reads CASSDTSASYNEQFF. CDR3 nucleotide sequence: TGTGCCAGCAGTGACACTAGTGCCTCCTACAATGAGCAGTTCTTC. The chain is built from TRBV25-1 and TRBJ2-1; tentatively, D is TRBD2 (5 bases). CDR1 MGHDK and CDR2 SYGVNS come from the germline V gene. Trimming removed 3 bases from V and 0 bases from J, with 9 bases in between. The CDR3 extends over 15 amino acids.

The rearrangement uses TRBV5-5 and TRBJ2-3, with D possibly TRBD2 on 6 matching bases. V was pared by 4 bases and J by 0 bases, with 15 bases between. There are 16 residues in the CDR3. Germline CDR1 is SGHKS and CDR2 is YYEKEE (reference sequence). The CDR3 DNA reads TGTGCCAGCAGCCAAGGTTGGGGGGACAGCACAGATACGCAGTATTTT. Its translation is CASSQGWGDSTDTQYF.

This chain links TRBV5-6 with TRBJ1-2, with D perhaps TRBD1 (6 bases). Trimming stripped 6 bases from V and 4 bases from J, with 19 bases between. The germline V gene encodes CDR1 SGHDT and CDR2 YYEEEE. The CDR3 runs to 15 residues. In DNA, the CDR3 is TGTGCCAGCACCAAAGGACAGATACTCTTCTATGGCTACACCTTC. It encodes CASTKGQILFYGYTF.

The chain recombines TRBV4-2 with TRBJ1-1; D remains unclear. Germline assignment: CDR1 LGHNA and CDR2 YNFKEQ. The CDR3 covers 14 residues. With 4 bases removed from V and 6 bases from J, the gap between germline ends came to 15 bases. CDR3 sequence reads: CASSRFQGASEAFF. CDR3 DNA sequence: TGTGCCAGCAGCCGGTTCCAAGGAGCCTCTGAAGCTTTCTTT.

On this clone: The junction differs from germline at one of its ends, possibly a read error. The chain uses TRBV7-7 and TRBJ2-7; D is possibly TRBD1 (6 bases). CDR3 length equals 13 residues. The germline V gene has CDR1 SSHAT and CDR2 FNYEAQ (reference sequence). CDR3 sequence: CASSLGDKYEQYF. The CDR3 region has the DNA TGTGCTAGCAGCTTGGGGGACAAGTACGAGCAGTACTTC.

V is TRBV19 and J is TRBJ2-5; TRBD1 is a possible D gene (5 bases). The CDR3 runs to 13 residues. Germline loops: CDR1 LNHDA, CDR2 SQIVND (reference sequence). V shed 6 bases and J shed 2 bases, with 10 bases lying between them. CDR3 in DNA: TGTGCCAGTAGCAGACAGTTTCAAGAGACCCAGTACTTC. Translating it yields CASSRQFQETQYF.

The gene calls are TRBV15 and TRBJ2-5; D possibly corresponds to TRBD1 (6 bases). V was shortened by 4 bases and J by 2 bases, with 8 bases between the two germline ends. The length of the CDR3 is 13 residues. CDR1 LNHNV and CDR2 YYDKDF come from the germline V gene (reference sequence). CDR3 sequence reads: CATSIGTQETQYF. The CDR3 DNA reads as TGTGCCACCAGCATTGGGACACAAGAGACCCAGTACTTC.

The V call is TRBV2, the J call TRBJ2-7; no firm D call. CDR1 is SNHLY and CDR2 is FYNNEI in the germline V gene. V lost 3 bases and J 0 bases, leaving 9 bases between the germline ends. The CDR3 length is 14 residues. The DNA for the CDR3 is TGTGCCAGCAGTGATGCGCAACGCTCCTACGAGCAGTACTTC. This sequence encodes CASSDAQRSYEQYF.

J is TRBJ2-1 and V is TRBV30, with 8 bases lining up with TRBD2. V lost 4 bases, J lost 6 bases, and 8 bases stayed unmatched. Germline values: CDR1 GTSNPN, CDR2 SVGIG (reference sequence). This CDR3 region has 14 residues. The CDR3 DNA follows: TGTGCCTGGAAAGGGAATAGCGGGACCAATGAGCAGTTCTTC. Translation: CAWKGNSGTNEQFF. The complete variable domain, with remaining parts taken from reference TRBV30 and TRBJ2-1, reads SQTIHQWPATLVQPVGSPLSLECTVEGTSNPNLYWYRQAAGRGLQLLFYSVGIGQISSEVPQNLSASRPQDRQFILSSKKLLLSDSGFYLCAWKGNSGTNEQFFGPGTRLTVL.

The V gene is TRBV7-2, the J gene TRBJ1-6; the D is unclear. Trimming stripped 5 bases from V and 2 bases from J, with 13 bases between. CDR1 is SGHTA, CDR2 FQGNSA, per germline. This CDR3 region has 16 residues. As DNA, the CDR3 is TGTGCCAGCAGCCCCAGGAGGAGGGCCTATAATTCACCCCTCCACTTT. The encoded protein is CASSPRRRAYNSPLHF.

CDR3 protein: CASSLDLVNNEQFF. Here the CDR3 DNA reads TGTGCCAGCAGCTTAGATCTAGTAAACAATGAGCAGTTCTTC. The V and J genes are TRBV11-3 and TRBJ2-1; D not certain. V lost 0 bases, J lost 5 bases, and 8 bases lay in between. The germline V gene encodes CDR1 SGHNT and CDR2 YENEEA. The CDR3 is 14 residues long.

The CDR3 sequence: CASSYRGDSNQPQHF. CDR3 coding DNA: TGTGCCAGCAGTTATCGGGGAGATAGCAATCAGCCCCAGCATTTT. The chain has TRBV6-5 and TRBJ1-5; no clear D. The CDR3 length is 15 residues. Germline V gene lookup returns CDR1 MNHEY and CDR2 SVGAGI. Trimming took 3 bases from V and 0 from J, leaving 9 bases between them.

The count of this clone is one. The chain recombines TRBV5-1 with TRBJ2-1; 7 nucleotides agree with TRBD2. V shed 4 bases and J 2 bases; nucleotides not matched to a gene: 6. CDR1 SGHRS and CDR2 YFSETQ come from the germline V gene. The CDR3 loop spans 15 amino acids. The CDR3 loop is CASSASGTTYNEQFF. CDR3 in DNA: TGCGCCAGCAGCGCCTCCGGGACTACCTACAATGAGCAGTTCTTC.

DNA of the CDR3: TGTGCCAGTAGTACTAGGACTAGCGGGCGAAATGAGCAGTTCTTC. This translates into CASSTRTSGRNEQFF. The V call is TRBV19, the J call TRBJ2-1; TRBD2 aligns across 11 bases. The CDR3 loop spans 15 amino acids. Germline V lookup: CDR1 LNHDA, CDR2 SQIVND (reference sequence). Trimming cost V 4 bases and J 7 bases; bases outside gene matches: 6.

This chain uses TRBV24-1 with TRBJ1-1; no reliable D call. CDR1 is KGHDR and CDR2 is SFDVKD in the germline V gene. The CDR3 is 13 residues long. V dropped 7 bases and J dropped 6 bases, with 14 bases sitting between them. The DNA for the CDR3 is TGTGCCACCAGCCTAGGGAGTTCCGCTGAAGCTTTCTTT. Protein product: CATSLGSSAEAFF.

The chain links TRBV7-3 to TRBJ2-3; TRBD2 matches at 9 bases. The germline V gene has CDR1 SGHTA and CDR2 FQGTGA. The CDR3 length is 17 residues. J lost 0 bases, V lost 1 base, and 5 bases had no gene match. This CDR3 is CASSLIPGLASTDTQYF. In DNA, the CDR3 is TGTGCCAGCAGCTTAATCCCGGGACTAGCTAGCACAGATACGCAGTATTTT.

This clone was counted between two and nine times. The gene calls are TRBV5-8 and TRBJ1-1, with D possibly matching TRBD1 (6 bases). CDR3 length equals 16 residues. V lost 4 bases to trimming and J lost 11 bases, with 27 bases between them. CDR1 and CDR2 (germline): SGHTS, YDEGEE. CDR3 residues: CASSLYSRADRQGAFF. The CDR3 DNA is TGTGCCAGCAGCCTCTACTCCCGGGCCGACAGGCAGGGCGCTTTCTTT.

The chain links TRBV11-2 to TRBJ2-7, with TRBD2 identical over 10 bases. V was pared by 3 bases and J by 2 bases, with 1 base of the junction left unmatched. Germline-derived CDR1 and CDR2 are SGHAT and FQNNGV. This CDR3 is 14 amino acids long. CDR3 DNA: TGTGCCAGCAGCTTTACTAGCGGGGCCTACGAGCAGTACTTC. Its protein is CASSFTSGAYEQYF.

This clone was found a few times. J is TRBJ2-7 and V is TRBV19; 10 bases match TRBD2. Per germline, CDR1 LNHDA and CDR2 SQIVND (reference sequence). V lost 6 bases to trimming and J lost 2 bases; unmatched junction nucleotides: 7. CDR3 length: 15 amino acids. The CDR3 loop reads CASRRSTSGTYEQYF. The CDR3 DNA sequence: TGTGCCAGTAGACGGTCTACTAGCGGGACCTACGAGCAGTACTTC.

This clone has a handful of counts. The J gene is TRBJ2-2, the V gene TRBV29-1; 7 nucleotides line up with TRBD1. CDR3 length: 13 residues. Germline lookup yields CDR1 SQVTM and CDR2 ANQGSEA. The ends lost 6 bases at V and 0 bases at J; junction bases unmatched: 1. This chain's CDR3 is CSVQGTNTGELFF. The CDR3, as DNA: TGCAGCGTACAGGGGACGAACACCGGGGAGCTGTTTTTT.

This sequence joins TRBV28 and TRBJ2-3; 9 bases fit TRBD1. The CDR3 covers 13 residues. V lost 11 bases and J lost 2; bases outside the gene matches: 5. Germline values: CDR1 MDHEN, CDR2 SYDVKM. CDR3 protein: CAATGGNTDTQYF. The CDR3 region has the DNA TGTGCCGCGACAGGGGGAAACACAGATACGCAGTATTTT.

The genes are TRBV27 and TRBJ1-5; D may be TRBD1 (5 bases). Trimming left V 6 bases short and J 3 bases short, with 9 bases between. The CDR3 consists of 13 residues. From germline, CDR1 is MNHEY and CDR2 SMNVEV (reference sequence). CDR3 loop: CASSWGLNQPQHF. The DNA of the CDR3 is TGTGCCAGCAGCTGGGGACTCAATCAGCCCCAGCATTTT.

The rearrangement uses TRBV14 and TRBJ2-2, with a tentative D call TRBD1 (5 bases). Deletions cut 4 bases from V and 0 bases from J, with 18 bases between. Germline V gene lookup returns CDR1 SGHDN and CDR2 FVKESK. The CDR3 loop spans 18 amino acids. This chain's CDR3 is CASSPGAVRQPNTGELFF. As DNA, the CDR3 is TGTGCCAGCAGCCCTGGGGCAGTGAGACAACCGAACACCGGGGAGCTGTTTTTT. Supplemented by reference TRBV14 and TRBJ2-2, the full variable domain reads EAGVTQFPSHSVIEKGQTVTLRCDPISGHDNLYWYRRVMGKEIKFLLHFVKESKQDESGMPNNRFLAERTGGTYSTLKVQPAELEDSGVYFCASSPGAVRQPNTGELFFGEGSRLTVL.

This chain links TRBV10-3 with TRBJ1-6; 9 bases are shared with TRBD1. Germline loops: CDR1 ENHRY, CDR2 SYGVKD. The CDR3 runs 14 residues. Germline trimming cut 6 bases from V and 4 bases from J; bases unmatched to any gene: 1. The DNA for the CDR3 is TGTGCCATCAGAGGGACAGGGTATAATTCACCCCTCCACTTT. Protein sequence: CAIRGTGYNSPLHF.

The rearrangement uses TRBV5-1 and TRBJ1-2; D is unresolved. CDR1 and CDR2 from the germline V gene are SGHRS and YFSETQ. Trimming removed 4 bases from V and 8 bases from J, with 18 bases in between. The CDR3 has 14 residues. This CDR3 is CASSPGSEVRGYTF. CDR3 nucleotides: TGCGCCAGCAGCCCTGGGTCCGAGGTTAGAGGCTACACCTTC. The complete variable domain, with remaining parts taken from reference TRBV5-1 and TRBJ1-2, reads KAGVTQTPRYLIKTRGQQVTLSCSPISGHRSVSWYQQTPGQGLQFLFEYFSETQRNKGNFPGRFSGRQFSNSRSEMNVSTLELGDSALYLCASSPGSEVRGYTFGSGTRLTVV.

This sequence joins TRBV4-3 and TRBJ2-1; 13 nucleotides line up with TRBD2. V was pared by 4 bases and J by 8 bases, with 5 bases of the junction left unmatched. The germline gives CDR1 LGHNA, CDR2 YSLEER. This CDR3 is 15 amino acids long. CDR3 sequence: CASSPGLAGVYEQFF. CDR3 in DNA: TGCGCCAGCAGCCCCGGACTAGCGGGGGTGTATGAGCAGTTCTTC.

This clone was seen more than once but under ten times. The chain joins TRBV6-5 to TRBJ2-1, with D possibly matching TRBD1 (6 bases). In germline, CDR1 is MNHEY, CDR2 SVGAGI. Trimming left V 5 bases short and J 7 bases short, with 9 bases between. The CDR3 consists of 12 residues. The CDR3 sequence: CASSTTGNEQFF. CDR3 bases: TGTGCCAGCAGTACCACAGGGAATGAGCAGTTCTTC.

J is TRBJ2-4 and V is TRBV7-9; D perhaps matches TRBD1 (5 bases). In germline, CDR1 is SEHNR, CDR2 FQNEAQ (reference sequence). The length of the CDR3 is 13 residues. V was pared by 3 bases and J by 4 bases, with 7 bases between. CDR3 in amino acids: CASSFDSKNIQYF. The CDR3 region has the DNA TGTGCCAGCAGCTTTGACAGTAAAAACATTCAGTACTTC.